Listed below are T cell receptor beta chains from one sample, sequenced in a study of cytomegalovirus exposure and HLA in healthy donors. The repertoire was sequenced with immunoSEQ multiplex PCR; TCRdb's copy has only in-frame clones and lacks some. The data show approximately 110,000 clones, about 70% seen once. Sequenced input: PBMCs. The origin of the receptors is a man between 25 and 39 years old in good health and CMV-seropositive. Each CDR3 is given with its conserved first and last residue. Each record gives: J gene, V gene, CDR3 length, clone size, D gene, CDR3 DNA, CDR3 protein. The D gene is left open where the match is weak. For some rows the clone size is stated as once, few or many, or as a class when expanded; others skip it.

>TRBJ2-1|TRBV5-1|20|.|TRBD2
TGCGCCAGCAGCTACGGGACTAGCGGACGAAGACTATTATCCTACAATGAGCAGTTCTTC
CASSYGTSGRRLLSYNEQFF
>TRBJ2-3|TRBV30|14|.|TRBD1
TGTGCCTGCACCCGGGACAGCCGCACAGATACGCAGTATTTT
CACTRDSRTDTQYF
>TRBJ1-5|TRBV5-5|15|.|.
TGTGCCAGCAGCCCCGCAGGGTACGACAATCAGCCCCAGCATTTT
CASSPAGYDNQPQHF
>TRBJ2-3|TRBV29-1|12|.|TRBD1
TGCAGCCCTAGACAGGGGGCGCATACGCAGTATTTT
CSPRQGAHTQYF
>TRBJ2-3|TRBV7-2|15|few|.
TGTGCCAGCAGCTCCTTAGGGGGTTCCACAGATACGCAGTATTTT
CASSSLGGSTDTQYF
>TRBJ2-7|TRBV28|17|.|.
TGTGCCAGCAGTTTAGCCTCTACAGGGAAGAGGGCCTACGAGCAGTACTTC
CASSLASTGKRAYEQYF
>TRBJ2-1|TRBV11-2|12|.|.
TGTGCCAGCAGCTTCGTTGGAGGTGGGCAGTTCTTC
CASSFVGGGQFF
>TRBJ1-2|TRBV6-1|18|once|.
TGTGCCAGCAGTGAAATGATACAGGGAGGGGACGGCAACTATGGCTACACCTTC
CASSEMIQGGDGNYGYTF
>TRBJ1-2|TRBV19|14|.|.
TGTGCCAGTAGTATCGCGGACAGATTCTATGGCTACACCTTC
CASSIADRFYGYTF
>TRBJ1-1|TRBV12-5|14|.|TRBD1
TGTGCTAGTGTTGAGTACAGGGGTGACACTGAAGCTTTCTTT
CASVEYRGDTEAFF
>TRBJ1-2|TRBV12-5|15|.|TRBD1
TGTGCTAGTGGTTTGCGTACAGGGGCTAACTATGGCTACACCTTC
CASGLRTGANYGYTF
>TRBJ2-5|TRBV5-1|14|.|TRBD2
TGCGCCAGCAGCCCCGGGGGGAGGCAAGAGACCCAGTACTTC
CASSPGGRQETQYF
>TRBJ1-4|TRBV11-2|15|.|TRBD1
TGTGCCAGCAGCTTAGACAGGGGGGATAATGAAAAACTGTTTTTT
CASSLDRGDNEKLFF
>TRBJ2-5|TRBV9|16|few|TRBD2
TGTGCCAGCAGCGTAGTTGGCGGGGGGGCCCGAGAGACCCAGTACTTC
CASSVVGGGARETQYF
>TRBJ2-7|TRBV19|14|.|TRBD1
TGTGCCAGTAGAGACCTGGCAGGGGGCTACGAGCAGTACTTC
CASRDLAGGYEQYF
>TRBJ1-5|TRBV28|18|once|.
TGTGCCAGCAGTCACCCGTGGCAGGGGAACACCAAAAATCAGCCCCAGCATTTT
CASSHPWQGNTKNQPQHF
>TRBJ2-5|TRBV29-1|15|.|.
TGCAGCGTTGAAGATCGAAACAGCTATCAAGAGACCCAGTACTTC
CSVEDRNSYQETQYF
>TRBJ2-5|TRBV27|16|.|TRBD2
TGTGCCAGCAGTTTTTTGGCGGGAGAGATCCAAGAGACCCAGTACTTC
CASSFLAGEIQETQYF
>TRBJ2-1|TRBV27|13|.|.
TGTGCCAGCAGTTACAGCCTCAACAATGAGCAGTTCTTC
CASSYSLNNEQFF
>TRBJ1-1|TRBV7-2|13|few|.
TGTGCCAGCAGCTTGACTGTTAACACTGAAGCTTTCTTT
CASSLTVNTEAFF
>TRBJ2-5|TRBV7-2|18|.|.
TGTGCCAGCAGCAACACCCGGGGGGCTGGCAAGTACCAAGAGACCCAGTACTTC
CASSNTRGAGKYQETQYF
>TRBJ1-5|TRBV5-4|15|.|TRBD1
TGTGCCAGCAGCTTAGGACAGGGCCACAATCAGCCCCAGCATTTT
CASSLGQGHNQPQHF
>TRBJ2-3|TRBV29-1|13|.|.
TGCAGCGTCAACAGGGAAGGCACAGATACGCAGTATTTT
CSVNREGTDTQYF
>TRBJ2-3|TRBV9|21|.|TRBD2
TGTGCCAGCAGCGTTGGACTTGGACTAGCGGGGGGGTTAGCTAGCACAGATACGCAGTATTTT
CASSVGLGLAGGLASTDTQYF
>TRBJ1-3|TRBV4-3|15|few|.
TGCGCCAGCAGCCAGGGGCCGATGTCTGGAAACACCATATATTTT
CASSQGPMSGNTIYF
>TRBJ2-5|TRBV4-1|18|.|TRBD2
TGCGCCAGCAGCCAAGTGGTAGCGGGAGGGAGTCCGAAAGAGACCCAGTACTTC
CASSQVVAGGSPKETQYF
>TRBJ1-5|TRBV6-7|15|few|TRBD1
TGTGCCAGCAGTCAGCCGGGACAGGGGAATCAGCCCCAGCATTTT
CASSQPGQGNQPQHF
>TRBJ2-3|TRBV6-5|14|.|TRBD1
TGTGCCAGCAGTCTCCAGGGGGCGCGAGATACGCAGTATTTT
CASSLQGARDTQYF
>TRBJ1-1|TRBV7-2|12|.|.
TGTGCCAGCAGCCAGCGATGGACTGAAGCTTTCTTT
CASSQRWTEAFF
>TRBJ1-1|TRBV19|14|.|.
TGTGCCAGTAGACGGGACACCTGGAACACTGAAGCTTTCTTT
CASRRDTWNTEAFF
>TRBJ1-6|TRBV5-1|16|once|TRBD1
TGCGCCAGCAGCTCGACAGGGGATTCTTATAATTCACCCCTCCACTTT
CASSSTGDSYNSPLHF
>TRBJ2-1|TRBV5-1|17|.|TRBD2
TGCGCCAGCAGCGCCTACGGGACTAGCGGGCCTTACAATGAGCAGTTCTTC
CASSAYGTSGPYNEQFF
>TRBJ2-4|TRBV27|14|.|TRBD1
TGTGCCAGCAGTTCCGGGACAGTAAGGTACATTCAGTACTTC
CASSSGTVRYIQYF
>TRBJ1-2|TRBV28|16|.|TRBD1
TGTGCCAGCAGTTTCCTTCAGGGGGCAATGCCCTATGGCTACACCTTC
CASSFLQGAMPYGYTF
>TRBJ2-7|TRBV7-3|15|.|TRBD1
TGTGCCAGCAGCCCGGGACAGGGGGTTGGTTACGAGCAGTACTTC
CASSPGQGVGYEQYF
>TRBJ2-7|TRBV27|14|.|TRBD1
TGTGCCAGCAGTTTTTCGGACAGGGGCCACGAGCAGTACTTC
CASSFSDRGHEQYF
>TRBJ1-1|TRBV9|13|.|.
TGTGCCAGCAGCGCAGCGGGGGTCAATGAAGCTTTCTTT
CASSAAGVNEAFF
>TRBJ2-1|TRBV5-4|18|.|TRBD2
TGTGCCAGCAGCTTGATGACTAGCGGGGGGGTCTCCTACAATGAGCAGTTCTTC
CASSLMTSGGVSYNEQFF
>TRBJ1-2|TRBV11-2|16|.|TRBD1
TGTGCCAGCAGCACAACCGGGACAGGGGCCGCCTATGGCTACACCTTC
CASSTTGTGAAYGYTF
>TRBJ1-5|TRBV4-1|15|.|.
TGCGCCAGCAGCCAAGGGGGCAGGGCCGATCAGCCCCAGCATTTT
CASSQGGRADQPQHF
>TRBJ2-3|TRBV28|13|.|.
TGTGCCAGCAGTATTTGGGGAGCAGATACGCAGTATTTT
CASSIWGADTQYF
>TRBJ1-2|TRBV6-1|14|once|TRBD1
TGTGCCAGCACCGAGAGACAGGGGTGGAATGGCTACACCTTC
CASTERQGWNGYTF
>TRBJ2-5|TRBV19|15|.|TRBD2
TGTGCCAGTAGCGCTAGCGGGTCCGGGCCCAGGACCCAGTACTTC
CASSASGSGPRTQYF
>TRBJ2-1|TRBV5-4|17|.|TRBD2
TGTGCCAGCAGCCTTAGAGAACTAGCGAGCTCCTACAATGAGCAGTTCTTC
CASSLRELASSYNEQFF